This T cell receptor beta chain was captured in a study of blood T cell repertoires in COVID-19. Repertoires were generated with immunoSEQ multiplex PCR, while TCRdb's copy carries only in-frame clones and drops some. In the table there are some 64,000 clones, roughly two thirds of which are singletons. This clone was recorded a few times. CDR3 length: 14 amino acids. Germline values: CDR1 MDHEN, CDR2 SYDVKM. Trimming removed 3 bases at V and 7 bases at J, with 13 bases between. The specimen was PBMCs or T cells enriched from blood (not recorded which). The chain employs TRBV28 and TRBJ1-5; D perhaps matches TRBD1 (6 bases). The TCR originated in a woman in her sixties or seventies who had been exposed to COVID-19. CDR3 DNA: TGTGCCAGCAGTTTTCTATCTGGGGGCCAGCCCCAGCATTTT. Translated, it gives CASSFLSGGQPQHF.